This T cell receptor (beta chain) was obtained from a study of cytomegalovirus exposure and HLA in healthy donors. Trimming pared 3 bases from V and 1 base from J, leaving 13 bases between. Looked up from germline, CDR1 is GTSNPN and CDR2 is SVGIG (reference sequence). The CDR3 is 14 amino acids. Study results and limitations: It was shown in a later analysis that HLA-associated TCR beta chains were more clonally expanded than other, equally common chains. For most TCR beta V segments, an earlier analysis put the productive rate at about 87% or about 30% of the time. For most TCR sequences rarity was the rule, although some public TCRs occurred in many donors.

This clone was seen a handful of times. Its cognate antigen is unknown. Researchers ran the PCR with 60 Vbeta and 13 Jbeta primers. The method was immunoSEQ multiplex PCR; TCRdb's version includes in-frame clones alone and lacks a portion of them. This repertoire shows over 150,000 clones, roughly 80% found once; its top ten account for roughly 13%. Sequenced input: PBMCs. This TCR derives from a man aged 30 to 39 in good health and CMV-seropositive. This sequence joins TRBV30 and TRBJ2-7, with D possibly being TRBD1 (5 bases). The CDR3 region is CAWRLGEGSYEQYF. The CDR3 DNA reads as TGTGCCTGGAGGTTAGGGGAAGGGTCCTACGAGCAGTACTTC.